The 7 T cell receptor beta chains given below trace back to one sample, sequenced in a study of T cells after yellow fever vaccination. Via MiXCR, TCRdb re-called the 5' RACE reads, giving one row per CDR3 protein. Here the sample spans hundreds of thousands of distinct CDR3 sequences, about 19% being singletons. Sequencing was performed on PBMCs, taken 15 days after the yellow fever booster vaccination. Every receptor here comes from a man aged 25-40 years who received the YFV17D yellow fever vaccine.

This clonotype was found a few times. The rearrangement links TRBV7-2 to TRBJ2-1; D call uncertain. Germline loops: CDR1 SGHTA, CDR2 FQGNSA. The CDR3 extends over 13 amino acids. The V end lost 1 base, the J end lost 9 bases, and 10 bases lay between the germline ends. The CDR3 coding sequence is TGTGCCAGCAGCTTAGGAGCAGGCGGTGAGCAGTTCTTC. Amino acids: CASSLGAGGEQFF.

This chain connects TRBV5-1 to TRBJ2-5; 7 bases are a match to TRBD2. Losses at the gene ends were 3 bases for V and 2 bases for J; bases not matched to a gene: 7. Germline V CDR1 and CDR2: SGHRS, YFSETQ. This CDR3 comprises 15 residues. In DNA, the CDR3 is TGCGCCAGCAGCTGGACGGGGACTATACAAGAGACCCAGTACTTC. Protein sequence: CASSWTGTIQETQYF.

This sequence joins TRBV9 and TRBJ2-2; TRBD2 aligns across 12 bases. The junction had 4 bases not matched to a gene; V was cut back by 5 bases and J by 5 bases. The CDR3 consists of 15 residues. CDR1 is SGDLS and CDR2 is YYNGEE in the germline V gene. CDR3 in amino acids: CASSTTSGRTGELFF. The CDR3 DNA sequence: TGTGCCAGCAGTACGACTAGCGGGAGAACCGGGGAGCTGTTTTTT.

The V gene is TRBV3-1, the J gene TRBJ2-3; 9 bases align to TRBD1. Germline V gene sequence: CDR1 LGHDT, CDR2 YNNKEL (reference sequence). The CDR3 consists of 17 residues. Unmatched junction bases numbered 13, after V lost 4 bases and J lost 5 bases. CDR3 protein: CASSRDGYRGQGDTQYF. The CDR3, as DNA: TGTGCCAGCAGCCGGGATGGCTACAGGGGGCAGGGAGATACGCAGTATTTT.

The CDR3 reads CASKTNSGTGVRVLTF. The CDR3, as DNA: TGTGCCAGCAAAACAAATTCCGGGACAGGGGTCAGAGTCCTGACTTTC. The rearrangement joins TRBV12-3 or TRBV12-4 to TRBJ2-6; the match to TRBD1 covers 10 bases. This CDR3 spans 16 amino acids. The V and J ends lost 7 bases and 13 bases, in that order; junction bases with no gene match: 16.

This clonotype was counted a single time. The chain employs TRBV7-6 and TRBJ1-1; 7 positions agree with TRBD1. Germline CDR1 is SGHVS and CDR2 is FNYEAQ. Trimming removed 5 bases from V and 6 bases from J; junction bases left unmatched: 6. The CDR3 length is 13 residues. The DNA of the CDR3 is TGTGCCAGCAGCAATGGACAGGTTGCTGAAGCTTTCTTT. Its protein is CASSNGQVAEAFF. Looking up the rest from reference TRBV7-6 and TRBJ1-1 gives the full variable domain: GAGVSQSPRYKVTKRGQDVALRCDPISGHVSLYWYRQALGQGPEFLTYFNYEAQQDKSGLPNDRFSAERPEGSISTLTIQRTEQRDSAMYRCASSNGQVAEAFFGQGTRLTVV.

This clonotype has a handful of counts. CDR3 residues: CSARPASGDYNEQFF. The CDR3 region has the DNA TGCAGTGCTAGGCCGGCTAGCGGTGACTACAATGAGCAGTTCTTC. V is TRBV20-1 and J is TRBJ2-1; 7 positions match TRBD2. CDR3 length equals 15 residues. The germline V gene has CDR1 DFQATT and CDR2 SNEGSKA (reference sequence). The V gene end was trimmed by 3 bases and the J gene end by 3 bases; junction bases not matched to a gene: 8.